These 4 T cell receptor beta chains originate from one sample sequenced in a study of blood T cell repertoires in COVID-19. TCRdb's table, derived via immunoSEQ multiplex PCR, lists solely in-frame clones and lacks some. This table holds roughly 230,000 clones, approximately 83% found once. The sample comprised PBMCs or T cells enriched from blood (not recorded which). The receptors here all came from a man aged 50-59 years who had recovered from COVID-19.

This sequence joins TRBV19 and TRBJ1-2, with 8 bases aligning to TRBD1. Germline CDR1 is LNHDA and CDR2 is SQIVND (reference sequence). The CDR3 extends over 16 amino acids. V gave up 4 bases and J gave up 0 bases; unmatched junction bases: 7. As DNA, the CDR3 is TGTGCCAGTAGTAGGCTGCAGGGGGCTTCTAACTATGGCTACACCTTC. Protein product: CASSRLQGASNYGYTF.

This chain joins TRBV29-1 and TRBJ2-3; weak D call: TRBD2 (6 bases). Trimming removed 6 bases from V and 8 bases from J, with 27 bases in between. There are 16 residues in the CDR3. The germline V gene has CDR1 SQVTM and CDR2 ANQGSEA. CDR3 sequence: CSVVETRREPLGTQYF. Here the CDR3 DNA reads TGCAGCGTGGTAGAAACGAGGCGGGAACCTCTCGGTACGCAGTATTTT.

J is TRBJ2-5 and V is TRBV3-1 (or the pseudogene TRBV3-2), with a possible D match to TRBD2 (7 bases). The V end lost 8 bases, the J end lost 2 bases, and 12 bases lay between the germline ends. The CDR3 extends over 13 amino acids. Germline assignment: CDR1 LGHDT and CDR2 YNNKEL (reference sequence). The CDR3 protein is CASVRGGQETQYF. Here the CDR3 DNA reads TGTGCCAGCGTGAGGGGGGGACAAGAGACCCAGTACTTC.

Only a few counts were recorded for this clone. This sequence joins TRBV28 and TRBJ2-1; 14 positions agree with TRBD2. This CDR3 spans 22 amino acids. J was trimmed by 7 bases and V by 6 bases; bases with no gene match: 26. Germline assignment: CDR1 MDHEN and CDR2 SYDVKM. CDR3 nucleotide sequence: TGTGCCAGCAGACGGTCCTCTAGCCCAGGACTAGCGGGAGGTCGACTGGGGAATGAGCAGTTCTTC. It translates to CASRRSSSPGLAGGRLGNEQFF.